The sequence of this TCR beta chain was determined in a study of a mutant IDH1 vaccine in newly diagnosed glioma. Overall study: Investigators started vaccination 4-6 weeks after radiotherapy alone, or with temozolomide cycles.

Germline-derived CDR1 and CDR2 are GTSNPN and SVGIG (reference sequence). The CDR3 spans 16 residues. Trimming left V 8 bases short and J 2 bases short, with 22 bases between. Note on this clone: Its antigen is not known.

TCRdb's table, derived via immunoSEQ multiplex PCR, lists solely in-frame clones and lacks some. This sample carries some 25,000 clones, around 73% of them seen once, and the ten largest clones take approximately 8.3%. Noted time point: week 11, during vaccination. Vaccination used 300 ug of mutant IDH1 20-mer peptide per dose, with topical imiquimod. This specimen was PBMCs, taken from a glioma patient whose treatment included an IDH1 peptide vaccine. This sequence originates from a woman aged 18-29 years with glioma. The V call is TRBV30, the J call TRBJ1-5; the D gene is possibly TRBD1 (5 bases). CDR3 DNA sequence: TGTGCCGCCACTCCGTCCAGGGAATTGCGCAATCAGCCCCAGCATTTT. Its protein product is CAATPSRELRNQPQHF.